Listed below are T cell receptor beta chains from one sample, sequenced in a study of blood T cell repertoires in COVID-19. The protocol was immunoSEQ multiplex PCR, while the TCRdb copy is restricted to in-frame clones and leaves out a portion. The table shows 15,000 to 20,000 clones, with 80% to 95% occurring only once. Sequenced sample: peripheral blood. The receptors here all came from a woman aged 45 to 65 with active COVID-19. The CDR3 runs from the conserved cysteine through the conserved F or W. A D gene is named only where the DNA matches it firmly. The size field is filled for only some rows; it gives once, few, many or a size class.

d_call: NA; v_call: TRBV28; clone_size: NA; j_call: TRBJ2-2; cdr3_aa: CASSGRENTGELFF; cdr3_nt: TGTGCCAGCAGTGGGCGCGAGAACACCGGGGAGCTGTTTTTT
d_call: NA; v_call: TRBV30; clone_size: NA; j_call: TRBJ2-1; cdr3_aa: CAWSTSKHEQFF; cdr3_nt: TGTGCCTGGAGTACCAGTAAACATGAGCAGTTCTTC
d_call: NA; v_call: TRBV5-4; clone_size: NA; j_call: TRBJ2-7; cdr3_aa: CASSFRETYPYEQYF; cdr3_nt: TGTGCCAGCAGCTTCCGGGAAACCTACCCCTACGAGCAGTACTTC
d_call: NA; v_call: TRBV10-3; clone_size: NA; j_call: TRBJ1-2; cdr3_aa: CAISAGIGPDGYTF; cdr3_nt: TGTGCCATCAGTGCGGGGATCGGCCCGGATGGCTACACCTTC
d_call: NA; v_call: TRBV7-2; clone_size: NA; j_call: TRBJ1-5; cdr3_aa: CASSLGPRPQHF; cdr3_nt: TGTGCCAGCAGCTTGGGCCCGCGGCCCCAGCATTTT
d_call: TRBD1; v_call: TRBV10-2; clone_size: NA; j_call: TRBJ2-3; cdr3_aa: CASRQGAMEGDTQYF; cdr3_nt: TGCGCCAGCAGACAGGGGGCGATGGAAGGAGATACGCAGTATTTT
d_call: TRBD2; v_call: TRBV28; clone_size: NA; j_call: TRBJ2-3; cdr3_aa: CASRPWTSGRAGTDTQYF; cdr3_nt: TGTGCCAGCAGACCATGGACTAGCGGGAGGGCCGGCACAGATACGCAGTATTTT
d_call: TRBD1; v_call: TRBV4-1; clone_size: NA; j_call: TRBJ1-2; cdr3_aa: CASSQGTGGRPYGYTF; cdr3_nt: TGCGCCAGCAGCCAGGGGACAGGGGGTAGACCCTATGGCTACACCTTC
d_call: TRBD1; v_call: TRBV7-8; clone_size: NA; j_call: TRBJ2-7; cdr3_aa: CASSPWTGGGYEQYF; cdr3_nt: TGTGCCAGCAGCCCGTGGACAGGGGGCGGTTACGAGCAGTACTTC
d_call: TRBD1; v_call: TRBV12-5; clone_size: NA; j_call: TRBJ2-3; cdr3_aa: CASALPGTGGSTDTQYF; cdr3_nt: TGTGCTAGTGCCCTACCTGGGACAGGGGGTAGCACAGATACGCAGTATTTT
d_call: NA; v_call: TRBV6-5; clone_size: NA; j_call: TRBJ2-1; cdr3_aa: CAGRPRGSPGNEQFF; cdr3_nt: TGTGCCGGTCGACCTAGGGGCTCCCCAGGCAATGAGCAGTTCTTC
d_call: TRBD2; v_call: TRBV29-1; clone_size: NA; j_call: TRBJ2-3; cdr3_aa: CSIRGTSGVGDTQYF; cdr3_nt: TGCAGCATTCGGGGGACTAGCGGCGTAGGGGATACGCAGTATTTT
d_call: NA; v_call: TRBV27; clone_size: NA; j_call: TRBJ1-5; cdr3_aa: CASRPEGESNQPQHF; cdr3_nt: TGTGCCAGCAGGCCGGAAGGGGAAAGCAATCAGCCCCAGCATTTT
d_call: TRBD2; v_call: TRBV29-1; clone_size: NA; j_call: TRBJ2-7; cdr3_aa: CSVTSGRHEQYF; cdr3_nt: TGCAGCGTGACTAGCGGGAGACACGAGCAGTACTTC
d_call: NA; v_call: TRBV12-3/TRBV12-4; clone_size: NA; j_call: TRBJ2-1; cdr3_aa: CASSYSTSEQFF; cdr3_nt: TGTGCCAGCAGTTATTCCACTAGTGAGCAGTTCTTC
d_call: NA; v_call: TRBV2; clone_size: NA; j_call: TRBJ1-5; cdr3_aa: CASSDVREGSVSNQPQHF; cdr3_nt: TGTGCCAGCAGTGATGTCAGGGAGGGGTCAGTGAGCAATCAGCCCCAGCATTTT
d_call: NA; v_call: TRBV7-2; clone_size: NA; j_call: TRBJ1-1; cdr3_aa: CASSASWGQGTEAFF; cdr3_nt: TGTGCCAGCAGCGCCTCATGGGGGCAGGGGACTGAAGCTTTCTTT
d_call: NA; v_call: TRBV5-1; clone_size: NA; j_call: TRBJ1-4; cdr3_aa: CASSLETVNEKLFF; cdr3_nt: TGCGCCAGCAGCTTGGAGACAGTTAATGAAAAACTGTTTTTT
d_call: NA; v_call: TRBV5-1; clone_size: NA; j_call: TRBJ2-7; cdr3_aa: CASSLDAGPYEQYF; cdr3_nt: TGCGCCAGCAGCTTGGACGCGGGCCCCTACGAGCAGTACTTC
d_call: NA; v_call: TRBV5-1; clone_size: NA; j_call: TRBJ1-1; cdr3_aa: CASSLGAMNTEAFF; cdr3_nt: TGCGCCAGCAGCTTGGGGGCGATGAACACTGAAGCTTTCTTT
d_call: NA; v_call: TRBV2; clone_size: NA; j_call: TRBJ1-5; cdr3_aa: CASEGVNQPQHF; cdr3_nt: TGTGCCAGCGAGGGGGTTAATCAGCCCCAGCATTTT
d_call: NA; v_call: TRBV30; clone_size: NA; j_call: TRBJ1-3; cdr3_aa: CAWSTGTSGNTIYF; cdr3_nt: TGTGCCTGGAGTACAGGAACCTCTGGAAACACCATATATTTT
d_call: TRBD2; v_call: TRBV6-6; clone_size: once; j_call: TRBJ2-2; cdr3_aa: CASSRQAGTSPGELFF; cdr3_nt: TGTGCCAGCAGCCGCCAAGCGGGAACCAGCCCCGGGGAGCTGTTTTTT
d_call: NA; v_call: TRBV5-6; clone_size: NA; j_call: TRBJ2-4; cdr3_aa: CASSLSSSAKNIQYF; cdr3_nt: TGTGCCAGCAGCTTGTCGTCTTCAGCCAAAAACATTCAGTACTTC
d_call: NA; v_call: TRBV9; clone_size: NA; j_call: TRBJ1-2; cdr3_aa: CASYRQGRGYTF; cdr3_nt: TGTGCCAGTTATCGTCAGGGCCGAGGCTACACCTTC
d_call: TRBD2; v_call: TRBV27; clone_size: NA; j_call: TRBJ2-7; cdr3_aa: CASSWTSGNEQYF; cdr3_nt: TGTGCCAGCAGTTGGACTAGCGGGAACGAGCAGTACTTC
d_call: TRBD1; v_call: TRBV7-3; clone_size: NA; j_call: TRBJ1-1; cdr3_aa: CASSSTGGPTEAFF; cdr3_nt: TGTGCCAGCAGTTCGACAGGGGGGCCAACTGAAGCTTTCTTT
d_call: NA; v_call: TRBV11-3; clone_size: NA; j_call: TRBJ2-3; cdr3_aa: CASSLEAGTDTQYF; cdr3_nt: TGTGCCAGCAGCTTAGAAGCGGGCACAGATACGCAGTATTTT
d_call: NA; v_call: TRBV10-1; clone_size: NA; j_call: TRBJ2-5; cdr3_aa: CASSDMTIGGTQYF; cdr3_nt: TGCGCCAGCAGTGATATGACCATCGGCGGGACCCAGTACTTC
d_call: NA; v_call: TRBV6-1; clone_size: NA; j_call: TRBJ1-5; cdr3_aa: CASSETAQPQHF; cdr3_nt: TGTGCCAGCAGTGAAACAGCTCAGCCCCAGCATTTT
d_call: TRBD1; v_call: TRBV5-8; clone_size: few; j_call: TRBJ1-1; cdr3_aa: CASWTGHSYTEAFF; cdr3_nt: TGTGCCAGCTGGACAGGACACAGCTACACTGAAGCTTTCTTT
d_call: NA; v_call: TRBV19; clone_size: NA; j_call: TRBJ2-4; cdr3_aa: CASSGSGGDIQYF; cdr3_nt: TGTGCCAGTAGTGGGAGTGGTGGTGACATTCAGTACTTC
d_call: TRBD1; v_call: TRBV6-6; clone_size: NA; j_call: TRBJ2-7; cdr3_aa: CASSYVRTGEDEQYF; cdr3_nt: TGTGCCAGCAGTTACGTACGGACAGGGGAGGACGAGCAGTACTTC
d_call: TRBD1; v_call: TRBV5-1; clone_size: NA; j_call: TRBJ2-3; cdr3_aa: CASTMDRGRTDTQYF; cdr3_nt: TGCGCCAGCACCATGGACAGGGGCCGCACAGATACGCAGTATTTT
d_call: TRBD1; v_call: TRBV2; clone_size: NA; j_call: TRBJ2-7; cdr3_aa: CASRVAGGYEQYF; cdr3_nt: TGTGCCAGCAGGGTAGCAGGGGGCTACGAGCAGTACTTC
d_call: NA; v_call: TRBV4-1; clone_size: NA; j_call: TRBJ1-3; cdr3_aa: CASSHLQGSGNTIYF; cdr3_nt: TGCGCCAGCAGCCACCTTCAGGGCTCTGGAAACACCATATATTTT
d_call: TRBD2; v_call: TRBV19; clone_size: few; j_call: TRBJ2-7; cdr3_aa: CASSKETSVAYEQYF; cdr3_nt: TGTGCCAGTAGTAAGGAGACTAGCGTCGCCTACGAGCAGTACTTC